This T cell receptor (beta chain) came from a study of OX40 agonist ivuxolimab in advanced cancers. Overall study context: Two cutaneous melanoma patients and one hepatocellular carcinoma patient, three in all, had partial responses.

The ends were cut back, 4 bases at V and 1 base at J, with 9 bases in the middle. This CDR3 spans 14 amino acids. CDR1 is SGDLS, CDR2 YYNGEE, per germline. Study-wide findings and caveats: At 0.1 to 3.0 mg/kg and by week 6, CD4+ and CD8+ T cells in the blood had expanded clonally.

In regard to this clone: Its antigen is not identified.

Here immunoSEQ multiplex PCR was the method, and the copy in TCRdb shows in-frame clones only, minus some. The data contain 19,000 or so clones, roughly 90% of them seen just once; the ten biggest clones take up around a sixth. The receptor's source is an adult with an advanced solid tumor such as melanoma, head and neck, liver or kidney cancer. The chain has TRBV9 and TRBJ2-1; D unresolved. The specimen was CD4+ or CD8+ T cells sorted from blood, collected in a trial of the OX40 agonist ivuxolimab. Written as DNA, the CDR3 is TGTGCCAGCAGCCAGGAGATATCCTACAATGAGCAGTTCTTC. Protein sequence: CASSQEISYNEQFF.